This T cell receptor (beta chain) was observed in a study of human T cells and chemical hapten exposure. Study-wide results and caveats: No alteration of TCRs above 1 in 1000 frequency was seen with DPC sensitization.

In the library, unique molecular identifiers were attached to individual cDNA molecules. MiXCR, run by TCRdb on the RACE reads, gives a single entry per CDR3 protein. The data show around 150,000 distinct CDR3 sequences, more than 12% seen once. Concerning this clonotype itself: Its antigen is unknown.

Looked up from germline, CDR1 is SGHVS and CDR2 is FQNEAQ. The CDR3 is made up of 18 amino acids. V was clipped by 3 bases and J by 0 bases, with 19 bases between them. Time point given: patch test 1, 2 weeks after DPC sensitization. The treatment denotes: therapeutic diphenylcyclopropenone sensitization with weekly scalp DPC. The donor pool consisted of alopecia patients aged 18 to 70 years, considered suitable for DPC. The chain employs TRBV7-8 and TRBJ2-3; perhaps TRBD1 as D (6 bases). Sequenced material: whole blood, taken in connection with sensitization to the hapten diphenylcyclopropenone (DPC). The receptor was isolated from a woman under 40 with alopecia areata. Some clones in this sample may be carry-over from other donors' samples. DNA of the CDR3: TGTGCCAGCAGCTTCGTACGTCCGGGGACAACTAGCACAGATACGCAGTATTTT. Translated, it gives CASSFVRPGTTSTDTQYF.